This entry lists 14 T cell receptor beta chains sequenced from one sample in a study of response to subunit inactivated influenza vaccine. TCRdb analysed the RT-PCR reads with MiXCR anew, one entry per CDR3 protein. Of roughly 170,000 distinct CDR3 sequences listed, around 9% were seen once; the top ten hold roughly 11%. Specimen: non-naive T cells sorted from PBMCs, collected on the day of vaccination. These receptors were obtained from a man aged 50 or older who received an inactivated influenza vaccine.

This clonotype was detected only a few times. In nucleotides, the CDR3 is TGTGCCAGCACAACCCCGGGGGCTAACGAGCAGTACTTC. Its translation is CASTTPGANEQYF. The chain is built from TRBV6-1 and TRBJ2-7; the D gene could be TRBD1 or TRBD2 (6 bases each). The CDR3 spans 13 residues. Germline CDR1 reads MNHNS; CDR2 reads SASEGT. V lost 7 bases and J 5 bases, leaving 15 bases between the germline ends.

This clonotype was detected many times. The chain carries TRBV27 and TRBJ1-2; D unclear. This CDR3 is 13 amino acids long. V dropped 0 bases and J dropped 8 bases, with 10 bases sitting between them. The germline V gene has CDR1 MNHEY and CDR2 SMNVEV (reference sequence). In DNA form, the CDR3 reads TGTGCCAGCAGTTTATCTGGGGTTTGGGGCTACACCTTC. Translating gives CASSLSGVWGYTF.

The gene calls are TRBV20-1 and TRBJ1-2, with a weak D call TRBD1 (6 bases). CDR1 DFQATT and CDR2 SNEGSKA come from the germline V gene (reference sequence). The CDR3 has 16 amino acids. V was trimmed by 5 bases and J by 4 bases, leaving 23 bases between them. CDR3 DNA: TGCAGTGCTCCTGAGCCAAACCGGACAGTATCCTATGGCTACACCTTC. Protein sequence: CSAPEPNRTVSYGYTF.

The V call is TRBV28, the J call TRBJ2-7; D is perhaps TRBD2 (5 bases). V shed 5 bases and J shed 12 bases, with 26 bases lying between them. The CDR3 spans 15 residues. Germline V lookup: CDR1 MDHEN, CDR2 SYDVKM. The CDR3 region is CASSPPLSTNQRLYF. CDR3 coding DNA: TGTGCCAGCAGTCCCCCCTTATCAACCAACCAGCGGTTGTACTTC.

This clonotype has a handful of counts. The CDR3 region has the DNA TGTGCCAGCAGCTTAGGACAGCCTAGGACAGATACGCAGTATTTT. This translates into CASSLGQPRTDTQYF. The genes are TRBV11-2 and TRBJ2-3, with a possible D match to TRBD1 (5 bases). CDR1 and CDR2 from the germline V gene are SGHAT and FQNNGV. Trimming stripped 1 base from V and 3 bases from J, with 11 bases between. The CDR3 loop spans 15 amino acids.

This clonotype occurred a few times. The genes are TRBV7-9 and TRBJ2-5; 7 positions agree with TRBD1. CDR3 size: 13 residues. J was trimmed by 5 bases and V by 5 bases; bases with no gene match: 5. In germline, CDR1 is SEHNR, CDR2 FQNEAQ (reference sequence). The CDR3 loop reads CASSGTVGETQYF. The CDR3 DNA is TGTGCCAGCAGCGGGACAGTGGGGGAGACCCAGTACTTC.

This clonotype was seen a handful of times. The V call is TRBV11-2, the J call TRBJ1-3; TRBD1 is a possible D gene (6 bases). The V and J ends lost 5 bases and 0 bases respectively, with 20 bases between them. This CDR3 has 18 residues. Germline V gene sequence: CDR1 SGHAT, CDR2 FQNNGV. The CDR3 region is CASSPNGGGAASGNTIYF. CDR3 DNA: TGTGCCAGCAGCCCTAATGGGGGCGGGGCCGCCTCTGGAAACACCATATATTTT.

The sample holds a few counts of this clonotype. The chain carries TRBV12-3 or TRBV12-4 and TRBJ1-5; D is perhaps TRBD1 (5 bases). The CDR3 sequence is 14 residues long. The V and J ends lost 3 bases and 2 bases respectively, with 8 bases between them. This CDR3 reads CASSFRGRNQPQHF. The CDR3 region has the DNA TGTGCCAGCAGTTTTAGGGGTCGCAATCAGCCCCAGCATTTT.

V is TRBV28 and J is TRBJ2-5; the match to TRBD1 covers 9 bases. Losses at the gene ends were 10 bases for V and 5 bases for J; bases not matched to a gene: 8. The germline V gene has CDR1 MDHEN and CDR2 SYDVKM. CDR3 length: 13 residues. CDR3 loop: CATITGGHETQYF. CDR3 bases: TGTGCCACCATCACAGGGGGCCACGAGACCCAGTACTTC.

This clonotype was seen repeatedly, ten times or more. CDR3 sequence: CSASSSGYEQYF. CDR3 nucleotide sequence: TGCAGTGCTAGTTCTAGCGGTTACGAGCAGTACTTC. J is TRBJ2-7 and V is TRBV20-1; TRBD2 matches 7 bases. Trimming removed 3 bases from V and 4 bases from J; junction bases left unmatched: 3. From germline, CDR1 is DFQATT and CDR2 SNEGSKA (reference sequence). The CDR3 consists of 12 residues.

This chain links TRBV27 with TRBJ2-3; D unclear. Trimming left V 5 bases short and J 2 bases short, with 17 bases between. CDR3 length: 16 amino acids. Germline-derived CDR1 and CDR2 are MNHEY and SMNVEV (reference sequence). As DNA, the CDR3 is TGTGCCAGCAGTCCAGCAGGAGCGAGCTACACAGATACGCAGTATTTT. Amino acids: CASSPAGASYTDTQYF.

This clonotype was picked up a small number of times. The chain carries TRBV6-1 and TRBJ1-6; TRBD1 agrees at 8 bases. Trimming cost V 6 bases and J 7 bases; bases outside gene matches: 2. This CDR3 region has 13 residues. CDR1 and CDR2 from the germline V gene are MNHNS and SASEGT. The CDR3 is CASRNRGNSPLHF. DNA for the CDR3: TGTGCCAGCAGAAACAGGGGGAATTCACCCCTCCACTTT.

This clonotype has more than one count but fewer than ten. The genes are TRBV11-2 and TRBJ1-5; possibly TRBD1 for D (5 bases). The CDR3 totals 15 residues. Trimming pared 10 bases from V and 6 bases from J, leaving 22 bases between. CDR1 is SGHAT, CDR2 FQNNGV, per germline. The CDR3 DNA reads as TGTGCCATCCCGCCGATCCTCCAGAGGGGTCAGCCCCAGCATTTT. The encoded protein is CAIPPILQRGQPQHF.

In this sample, this clonotype turned up many times. This rearrangement joins TRBV6-1 to TRBJ2-3; D ambiguous. Germline V gene lookup returns CDR1 MNHNS and CDR2 SASEGT. This CDR3 region has 14 residues. V was pared by 2 bases and J by 1 base, with 7 bases between. Written as DNA, the CDR3 is TGTGCCAGCAGTGAATCGTATGGCACAGATACGCAGTATTTT. This encodes CASSESYGTDTQYF.